This T cell receptor beta chain was sequenced during a study of CD8+ T cells in alopecia areata. Whole-study context: Those treated were given oral tofacitinib at 5 to 10 mg twice daily.

Notes on the study in general: Alopecia totalis/universalis scalp especially showed more expanded CD8+ clones than normal scalp. Among the 100 top clones, expanded CD8+ clones, like scalp clonality, were significantly decreased by tofacitinib.

The V segment lost 2 bases and the J segment 0 bases; nucleotides outside the gene matches: 1. This CDR3 has 14 amino acids. Noted treatment: oral pan-JAK inhibitor, 5-10 mg twice daily. Lesional scalp tissue (obtained by punch biopsy) and peripheral blood were collected from alopecia areata patients. The count of this clone is one. What it binds is not known. cDNA reverse transcribed from extracted RNA served as the sequencing template. Method: immunoSEQ multiplex PCR; TCRdb's copy keeps in-frame clones and lacks some. The table includes about 220,000 clones, about 50% detected once. The sample was CD4+ T cells sorted from blood, taken at week 4, from a patient treated with tofacitinib. The TCR sequence derives from a human donor with alopecia areata. The chain recombines TRBV23-1 with TRBJ2-7; 7 nucleotides align to TRBD1. Being an ORF, TRBV23-1 has a function that is uncertain. CDR3 residues: CASSQRDSSYEQYF. DNA for the CDR3: TGCGCCAGCAGTCAAAGGGACAGCTCCTACGAGCAGTACTTC.